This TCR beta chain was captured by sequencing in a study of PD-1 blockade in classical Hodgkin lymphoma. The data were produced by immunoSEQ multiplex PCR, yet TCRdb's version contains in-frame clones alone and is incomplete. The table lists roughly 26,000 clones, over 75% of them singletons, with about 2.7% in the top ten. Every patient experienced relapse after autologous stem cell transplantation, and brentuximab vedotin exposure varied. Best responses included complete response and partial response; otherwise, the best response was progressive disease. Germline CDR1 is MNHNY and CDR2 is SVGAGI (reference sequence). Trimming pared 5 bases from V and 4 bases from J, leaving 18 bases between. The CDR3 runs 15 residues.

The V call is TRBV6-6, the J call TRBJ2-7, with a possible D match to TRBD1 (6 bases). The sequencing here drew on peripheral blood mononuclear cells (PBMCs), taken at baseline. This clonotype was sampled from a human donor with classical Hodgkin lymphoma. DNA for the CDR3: TGTGCCAGCAGTCCCCAAACAGGGACCATATACGAGCAGTACTTC. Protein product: CASSPQTGTIYEQYF.